This T cell receptor (beta chain) comes out of a study of graft-versus-host responses after intestinal transplantation. On the study more broadly: Transplantation in recipients was multivisceral, liver-intestinal, or isolated intestinal. Following induction with anti-thymocyte globulin, all recipients were given tacrolimus and steroids for three to four years.

Note on this clone: Its target is unknown.

This CDR3 region has 17 residues. V was pared by 2 bases and J by 7 bases, with 12 bases of the junction left unmatched. CDR1 and CDR2 (germline): MDHEN, SYDVKM. Points from the study as a whole: Across patients carrying graft-donor T cell macrochimerism, allografts held high graft-versus-host to host-versus-graft clonal ratios. Detection of GvH clones occurred in recipient marrow, and some had their first appearance in ileum or blood.

The protocol was immunoSEQ multiplex PCR, while the TCRdb copy is restricted to in-frame clones and leaves out a portion. The repertoire holds roughly 30,000 clones, with about 80% as singletons. J is TRBJ1-4 and V is TRBV28; 8 bases are a match to TRBD1. The specimen was unstimulated CD8+ T cells sorted from spleen or lymph node cells, collected before intestinal transplant. This clonotype was sampled from a human donor who received an intestinal transplant. The CDR3 DNA reads TGTGCCAGCAGTTTAGGCCCCGAGACAGGGGTCTTTGAAAAACTGTTTTTT. Residues: CASSLGPETGVFEKLFF.